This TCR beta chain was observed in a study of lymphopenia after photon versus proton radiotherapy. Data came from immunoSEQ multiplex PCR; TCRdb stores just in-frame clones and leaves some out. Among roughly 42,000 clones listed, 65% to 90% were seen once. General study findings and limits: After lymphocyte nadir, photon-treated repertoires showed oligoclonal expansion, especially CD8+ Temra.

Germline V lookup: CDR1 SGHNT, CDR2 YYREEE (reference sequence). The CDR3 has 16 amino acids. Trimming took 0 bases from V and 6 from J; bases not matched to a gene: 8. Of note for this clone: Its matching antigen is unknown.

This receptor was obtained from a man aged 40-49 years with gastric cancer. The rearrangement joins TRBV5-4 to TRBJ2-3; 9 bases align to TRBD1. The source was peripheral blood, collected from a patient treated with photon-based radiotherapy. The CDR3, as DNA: TGTGCCAGCAGCTTGGGAGGACAGGGGAATTTCGATACGCAGTATTTT. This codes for CASSLGGQGNFDTQYF.